This entry lists 3 T cell receptor beta chains sequenced from one sample in a study of control samples from healthy donors and cancer patients. Clones were read by immunoSEQ multiplex PCR, and TCRdb kept only the in-frame ones, dropping some. The sample contains around 250,000 clones, over 70% of which appear only once. The sequencing input was PBMCs. The receptors come from a woman aged 55-70 years with lung cancer.

A few counts support this clone. The chain is built from TRBV18 and TRBJ1-4, with a weak D call TRBD1 (5 bases). Trimming cost V 3 bases and J 8 bases, with 13 bases left between them. The CDR3 loop spans 14 amino acids. Germline values: CDR1 KGHSH, CDR2 LQKENI. This CDR3 is CASSPFQGREKLFF. Written as DNA, the CDR3 is TGTGCCAGCTCACCTTTTCAGGGAAGGGAAAAACTGTTTTTT.

The J gene is TRBJ2-3, the V gene TRBV28; 8 bases agree with TRBD2. This CDR3 contains 15 residues. V shed 2 bases and J 3 bases; nucleotides not matched to a gene: 4. Germline loops: CDR1 MDHEN, CDR2 SYDVKM. CDR3 loop: CASSLPSGGTDTQYF. As DNA, the CDR3 is TGTGCCAGCAGTTTACCGAGCGGGGGAACAGATACGCAGTATTTT.

The table lists this clone with a few counts. This chain uses TRBV7-9 with TRBJ1-6; possible D gene TRBD1, 5 bases. From germline, CDR1 is SEHNR and CDR2 FQNEAQ (reference sequence). This CDR3 is 14 amino acids long. Trimming cost V 5 bases and J 10 bases, with 15 bases left between them. The CDR3 DNA is TGTGCCAGCAGCCCCGGGACGGTCGGGTCACCCCTCCACTTT. Residues: CASSPGTVGSPLHF.